In this sample, the clone carrying this T cell receptor beta chain turned up once. The data originate from a study of radiotherapy plus CTLA-4 blockade in lung cancer. TCRdb keeps only in-frame clones here, not all; method: immunoSEQ multiplex PCR. The sample lists about 38,000 clones, over 65% occurring once. CDR1 and CDR2 (germline): MGHRA, YSYEKL. V was shortened by 1 base and J by 4 bases, with 14 bases between the two germline ends. There are 16 residues in the CDR3. The TCR sequence derives from a human donor with non-small cell lung cancer who had stable disease on radiotherapy plus ipilimumab. The chain uses TRBV4-1 and TRBJ1-3; D is ambiguous. This material consisted of peripheral blood, taken from a patient treated with radiotherapy plus ipilimumab. The CDR3 spells CASSQGVTISGNTIYF. The DNA of the CDR3 is TGCGCCAGCAGCCAAGGGGTTACGATAAGCGGAAACACCATATATTTT.